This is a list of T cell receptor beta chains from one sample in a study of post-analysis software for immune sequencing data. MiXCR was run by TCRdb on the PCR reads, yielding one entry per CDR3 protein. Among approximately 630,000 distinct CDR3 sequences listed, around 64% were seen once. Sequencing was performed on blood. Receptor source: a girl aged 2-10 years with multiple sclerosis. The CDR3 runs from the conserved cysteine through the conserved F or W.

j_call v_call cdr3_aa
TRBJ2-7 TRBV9 CASSYGLAGGHEQYF
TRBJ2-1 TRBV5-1 CASSHVPGLAGTSSYNEQFF
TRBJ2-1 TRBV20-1 CSAPRGQSGGYNEQFF
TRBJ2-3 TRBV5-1 CASSLVNGGAEDTQYF
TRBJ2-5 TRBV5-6 CASSSQPGLGGTQYF
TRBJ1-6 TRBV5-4 CASSLDRANSPLHF
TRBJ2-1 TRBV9 CASSTPAGGLRGEQFF
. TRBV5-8 CASSPRDLGTQYF
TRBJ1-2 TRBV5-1 CASGERTGHGYTF
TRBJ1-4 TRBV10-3 CAISESPDRTFNEKLFF
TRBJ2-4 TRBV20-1 CSAPRGTGEAKNIQYF
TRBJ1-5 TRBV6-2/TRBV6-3 CASSRTVSNQPQHF
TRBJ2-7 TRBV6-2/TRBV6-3 CASSSPGRLNYEQYF
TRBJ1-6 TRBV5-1 CASSSDRGRPGNLHF
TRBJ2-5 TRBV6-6 CASKGTSGSQYF
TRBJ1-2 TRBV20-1 CSTSFYTF
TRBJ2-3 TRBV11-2 CASSLRVASGRASTDTQYF
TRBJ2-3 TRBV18 CASSPPSVGDTQYF
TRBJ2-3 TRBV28 CASSLTEFTDTQYF
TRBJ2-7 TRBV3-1 CASSQASGLAGALSLYEQYF
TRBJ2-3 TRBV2 CASSEKPWGLPKSTDTQYF
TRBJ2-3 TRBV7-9 CASSFLAGATDTQYF
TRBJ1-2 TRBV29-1 CSVLSGDYGYTF
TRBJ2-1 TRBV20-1 CSLRGTSGRVGVNEQFF
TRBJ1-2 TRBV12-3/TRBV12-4 CASSTGELGGYTF